This TCR beta chain appears in the sequencing data of a study of T-cell memory formation after mild COVID-19. This clonotype was seen many times. Trimming left V 3 bases short and J 6 bases short, with 17 bases between. The length of the CDR3 is 16 residues. CDR1 is SGHAT, CDR2 FQNNGV, per germline. One entry per CDR3 protein results from TCRdb running MiXCR on the 5' RACE reads. The top ten hold roughly 2.1% of the sample, which has around 180,000 distinct CDR3 sequences, 16% seen once. This TCR derives from an adult woman who had mild COVID-19 (a few samples of this study predate the infection). Cell type and time point are not known. Material: PBMCs or a T cell subset sorted from them (not recorded which). This chain links TRBV11-2 with TRBJ2-2, with D perhaps TRBD1 (5 bases). CDR3 nucleotide sequence: TGTGCCAGCAGCTTTTATGGCGGTAGGGGCGCCGGGGAGCTGTTTTTT. Translated, it gives CASSFYGGRGAGELFF.